This T cell receptor (beta chain) was recorded in a study of regulatory T cells in long-lasting Graves disease. CDR1 SEHNR and CDR2 FQNEAQ come from the germline V gene (reference sequence). The length of the CDR3 is 16 residues. Trimming left V 1 base short and J 8 bases short, with 15 bases between. Time point here: persistent/refractory GD, antithyroid drugs over 5 years with positive TRAb. TCR sequences were obtained from RNA taken from PBMCs. Arm-PCR with iRepertoire HTBI primers amplified the CDR3 regions for these TCR beta libraries. Original methodology: Across all samples, approximately 68 TRBV segments and 15 or so TRBJ segments were identified. MiXCR, applied by TCRdb to the multiplex PCR reads, yields one record per CDR3 protein. Clone size and V and J calls follow TCRdb, not the original study. This table holds 600,000 to 850,000 distinct CDR3 sequences, around 32% found once.

This sequence joins TRBV7-9 and TRBJ1-6; TRBD1 is a possible D gene (5 bases). The specimen comprised peripheral blood mononuclear cells (PBMCs), sampled when the disease was refractory, from a patient treated with antithyroid drugs. The source is a female donor with Graves disease. CDR3: CASSLGLRGVDSPLHF. Written as DNA, the CDR3 is TGTGCCAGCAGCTTAGGTTTACGGGGCGTGGATTCACCCCTCCACTTT. The full variable domain, completed using reference TRBV7-9 and TRBJ1-6, is DTGVSQNPRHKITKRGQNVTFRCDPISEHNRLYWYRQTLGQGPEFLTYFQNEAQLEKSRLLSDRFSAERPKGSFSTLEIQRTEQGDSAMYLCASSLGLRGVDSPLHFGNGTRLTVT.